Shown below are 17 T cell receptor beta chains from a single sample sequenced in a study of cytomegalovirus exposure and HLA in healthy donors (dated by TCRdb to the late 2010s). The method behind the library was the immunoSEQ multiplex PCR assay. The multiplex PCR relied on a mix of 60 forward primers for TCR Vbeta segments and 13 reverse primers for TCR Jbeta segments. Not all clones reach the TCRdb copy of this immuneACCESS table, which keeps in-frame sequences only. Checked studies attribute under half of the gap to unresolved V genes and leave the rest unexplained. The sample table lists around 90,000 clones, approximately 89% of them with a count of one. Clones ranked in the top ten supply roughly 8.3% of the sample. Specimen: PBMCs. These receptors were obtained from a man aged 30 to 39 in good health and CMV-seropositive.

V is TRBV27 and J is TRBJ2-1; 7 bases are shared with TRBD2. The junction had 7 bases not matched to a gene; V was cut back by 6 bases and J by 8 bases. The CDR3 has 13 amino acids. CDR1 is MNHEY and CDR2 is SMNVEV in the germline V gene (reference sequence). CDR3 in DNA: TGTGCCAGCAGGCCCCGACTAGCCCATGAGCAGTTCTTC. This encodes CASRPRLAHEQFF.

The table lists this clone with a count of one. This chain connects TRBV27 to TRBJ2-7, with 11 bases identical to TRBD1. After removal of 2 bases from V and 1 base from J, the junction contained 4 bases not matched to a gene. CDR1 and CDR2 (germline): MNHEY, SMNVEV (reference sequence). The CDR3 is 16 amino acids. The CDR3 loop reads CASSLTGQGASYEQYF. In DNA, the CDR3 is TGTGCCAGCAGTTTAACCGGACAGGGGGCGTCCTACGAGCAGTACTTC.

The J gene is TRBJ2-5, the V gene TRBV28; D remains ambiguous. The J call may be in error: the DNA end matches TRBJ2-7 better. CDR3 length equals 12 residues. Per germline, CDR1 MDHEN and CDR2 SYDVKM. CDR3 coding DNA: TGTGCCAGCAGTTTTAGAATCTACGAGCAGTACTTC. It is translated as CASSFRIYEQYF.

This chain joins TRBV7-9 and TRBJ2-1; possibly TRBD1 for D (7 bases). This CDR3 has 16 amino acids. CDR1 and CDR2 from the germline V gene are SEHNR and FQNEAQ (reference sequence). The germline V and J ends were trimmed by 5 bases and 9 bases, with 23 bases remaining between them. CDR3 region: CASSPGSVGGWVEQFF. Written as DNA, the CDR3 is TGTGCCAGCAGCCCCGGGAGTGTAGGGGGCTGGGTTGAGCAGTTCTTC.

The rearrangement uses TRBV5-1 and TRBJ1-1; D gene ambiguous. This CDR3 has 13 residues. The germline V and J ends were trimmed by 4 bases and 2 bases, with 9 bases remaining between them. Germline V CDR1 and CDR2: SGHRS, YFSETQ. The CDR3 bases are TGCGCCAGCAGCCGAAACAGAAACACTGAAGCTTTCTTT. Its translation is CASSRNRNTEAFF.

This clone was recorded once. This chain's CDR3 is CASSFRTGSDGYTF. The CDR3 nucleotides read TGTGCCAGCAGTTTCCGGACCGGGAGTGATGGCTACACCTTC. This chain connects TRBV28 to TRBJ1-2; D is ambiguous. Trimming took 3 bases from V and 6 from J, leaving 14 bases between them. Germline V CDR1 and CDR2: MDHEN, SYDVKM. The CDR3 extends over 14 amino acids.

V and J are TRBV7-9 and TRBJ2-7; 10 bases line up with TRBD2. This CDR3 region has 14 residues. J lost 6 bases, V lost 4 bases, and 6 bases had no gene match. In germline, CDR1 is SEHNR, CDR2 FQNEAQ (reference sequence). The CDR3 DNA reads as TGTGCCAGCAGCTCGGCCGGGACTAGCGTCGAGCAGTACTTC. Its protein is CASSSAGTSVEQYF.

V usage is TRBV11-2 and J usage is TRBJ2-7, with D possibly matching TRBD2 (6 bases). CDR1 is SGHAT and CDR2 is FQNNGV in the germline V gene. The CDR3 spans 14 residues. The germline V and J ends were trimmed by 2 bases and 4 bases, with 12 bases remaining between them. In DNA, the CDR3 is TGTGCCAGCAGCTTACGTGACGGGGGTTACGAGCAGTACTTC. Its protein product is CASSLRDGGYEQYF. Based on the CDR3 plus reference TRBV11-2 and TRBJ2-7, the full variable domain is EAGVAQSPRYKIIEKRQSVAFWCNPISGHATLYWYQQILGQGPKLLIQFQNNGVVDDSQLPKDRFSAERLKGVDSTLKIQPAKLEDSAVYLCASSLRDGGYEQYFGPGTRLTVT.

The J gene is TRBJ2-5, the V gene TRBV29-1; 11 bases line up with TRBD2. With V trimmed by 5 bases and J by 5 bases, 13 bases remained unmatched. Germline V lookup: CDR1 SQVTM, CDR2 ANQGSEA. The CDR3 consists of 16 residues. In nucleotides, the CDR3 is TGCAGCGTTAACCGCCTGCCTAGCGGGAGGTGGGAGACCCAGTACTTC. It translates to CSVNRLPSGRWETQYF.

The chain employs TRBV25-1 and TRBJ2-7; D gene uncertain. Between the trimmed V and J ends, which lost 2 bases and 4 bases, there was a span of 9 bases. The CDR3 runs to 13 residues. Germline V lookup: CDR1 MGHDK, CDR2 SYGVNS. Here the CDR3 reads CASSEPDLYEQYF. The CDR3 region has the DNA TGTGCCAGCAGTGAACCCGACTTGTACGAGCAGTACTTC.

The chain has TRBV10-1 and TRBJ2-2; D possibly corresponds to TRBD1 (6 bases). The germline gives CDR1 WNHNN, CDR2 SYGVQD (reference sequence). The CDR3 length is 14 residues. V shed 3 bases and J shed 6 bases, with 11 bases lying between them. The CDR3 sequence: CASSDPGVAGELFF. The CDR3 DNA reads as TGCGCCAGCAGTGACCCAGGGGTGGCCGGGGAGCTGTTTTTT.

The chain recombines TRBV6-5 with TRBJ2-7; TRBD1 matches 7 bases. With 2 bases clipped from V and 3 bases from J, the junction kept 1 base outside the gene matches. The CDR3 totals 13 residues. Germline assignment: CDR1 MNHEY and CDR2 SVGAGI. This CDR3 is CASSYRGLYEQYF. The CDR3 coding sequence is TGTGCCAGCAGTTACAGGGGGCTCTACGAGCAGTACTTC.

The chain has TRBV11-3 and TRBJ2-7; 8 bases line up with TRBD2. From germline, CDR1 is SGHNT and CDR2 YENEEA. V dropped 5 bases and J dropped 4; count of bases not matched to a gene: 7. The CDR3 contains 14 residues. As DNA, the CDR3 is TGTGCCAGCAGCCGCAGCGGGAGTGGGTACGAGCAGTACTTC. This sequence encodes CASSRSGSGYEQYF.

The chain links TRBV7-9 to TRBJ2-7, with no clear D. Germline values: CDR1 SEHNR, CDR2 FQNEAQ (reference sequence). The CDR3 runs to 12 residues. The V gene lost 1 base and the J gene lost 6 bases, with 7 bases spanning the gap. CDR3 DNA sequence: TGTGCCAGCAGCTTAGTGGTGGCCGAGCAGTACTTC. This gives the protein CASSLVVAEQYF.

V and J are TRBV7-2 and TRBJ2-3; 9 positions match TRBD2. CDR1 is SGHTA, CDR2 FQGNSA, per germline. The CDR3 consists of 16 residues. V trimming: 1 base; J trimming: 4 bases; junction bases outside the gene matches: 6. CDR3 amino acids: CASSLGGGRASDTQYF. The CDR3 nucleotides read TGTGCCAGCAGCTTAGGAGGCGGGAGGGCCTCAGATACGCAGTATTTT.

The chain has TRBV7-9 and TRBJ2-7, with 10 bases fitting TRBD1. This CDR3 is built from 14 residues. The J segment lost 3 bases and the V segment lost 5 bases, leaving 4 bases of the junction unmatched. Germline CDR1 is SEHNR and CDR2 is FQNEAQ (reference sequence). This chain's CDR3 is CASSRTGGVYEQYF. The CDR3 DNA sequence: TGTGCCAGCAGCCGGACAGGGGGGGTCTACGAGCAGTACTTC.

This sequence joins TRBV5-6 and TRBJ2-5, with 8 bases lining up with TRBD2. V lost 0 bases to trimming and J lost 2 bases; unmatched junction nucleotides: 3. The CDR3 covers 15 residues. Germline CDR1 is SGHDT and CDR2 is YYEEEE. CDR3 sequence: CASSLVIAGQETQYF. CDR3 nucleotide sequence: TGTGCCAGCAGCTTGGTTATAGCGGGACAAGAGACCCAGTACTTC. Full variable domain (remainder filled in from reference TRBV5-6 and TRBJ2-5): DAGVTQSPTHLIKTRGQQVTLRCSPKSGHDTVSWYQQALGQGPQFIFQYYEEEERQRGNFPDRFSGHQFPNYSSELNVNALLLGDSALYLCASSLVIAGQETQYFGPGTRLLVL.